Reported below is one TCR beta chain. The antigen remains unidentified. The data were taken from a study of cytomegalovirus exposure and HLA in healthy donors. General study points: Per a prior analysis, the majority of TCR beta V segments were productive roughly 87% or roughly 30% of the time. Common viral pathogens (according to a later analysis) appeared linked to several of the most significant clusters.

Primers: 60 Vbeta forward and 13 Jbeta reverse. Profiling relied on immunoSEQ multiplex PCR, and the TCRdb table lists in-frame clones only, not all of them. The top ten hold roughly 8.7% of the sample, which has under 150,000 clones, 67% seen once. Material: PBMCs. This TCR was recovered from a young man in good health and CMV-seropositive.

CDR3 sequence: CASSESMVDRGQFGEKLFF. The DNA of the CDR3 is TGCGCCAGCAGTGAGTCGATGGTGGACAGGGGGCAGTTCGGTGAAAAACTGTTTTTT. The chain recombines TRBV10-2 with TRBJ1-4; 11 positions agree with TRBD1. Germline trimming cut 0 bases from V and 7 bases from J; bases unmatched to any gene: 13. Germline V lookup: CDR1 WSHSY, CDR2 SAAADI. The length of the CDR3 is 19 residues.